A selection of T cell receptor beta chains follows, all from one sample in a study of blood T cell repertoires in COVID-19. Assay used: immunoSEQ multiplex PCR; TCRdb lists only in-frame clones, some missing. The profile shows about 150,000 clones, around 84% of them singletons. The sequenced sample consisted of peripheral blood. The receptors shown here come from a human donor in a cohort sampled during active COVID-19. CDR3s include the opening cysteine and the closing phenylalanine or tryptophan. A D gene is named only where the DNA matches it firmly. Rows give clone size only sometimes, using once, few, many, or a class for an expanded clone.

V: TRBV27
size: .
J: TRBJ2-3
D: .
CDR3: CASLDGADTQYF
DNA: TGTGCCTCCCTCGATGGAGCAGATACGCAGTATTTT

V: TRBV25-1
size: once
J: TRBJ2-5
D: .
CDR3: CASSVPTGKETQYF
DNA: TGTGCCAGCAGTGTACCAACAGGCAAAGAGACCCAGTACTTC

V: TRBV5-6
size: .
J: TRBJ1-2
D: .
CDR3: CVSSTSNYGYTF
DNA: TGTGTCAGCAGCACAAGTAACTATGGCTACACCTTC

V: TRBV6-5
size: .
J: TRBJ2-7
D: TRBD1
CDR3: CASSYSSDRGYEQYF
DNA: TGTGCCAGCAGTTACTCGAGTGACAGGGGCTACGAGCAGTACTTC

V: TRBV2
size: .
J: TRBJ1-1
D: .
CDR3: CASKQRNTEAFF
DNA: TGTGCCAGCAAGCAAAGGAACACTGAAGCTTTCTTT

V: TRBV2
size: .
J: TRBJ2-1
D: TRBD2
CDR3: CASRPGLAGGREQFF
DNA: TGTGCCAGCAGACCCGGACTAGCGGGGGGGCGTGAGCAGTTCTTC

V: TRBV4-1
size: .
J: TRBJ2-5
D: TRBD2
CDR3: CASSQEIAGGQETQYF
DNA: TGCGCCAGCAGCCAAGAGATAGCGGGAGGTCAAGAGACCCAGTACTTC

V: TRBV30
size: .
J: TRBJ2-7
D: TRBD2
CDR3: CAWSWSGGAYEQYF
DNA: TGTGCCTGGAGCTGGAGCGGGGGGGCCTACGAGCAGTACTTC

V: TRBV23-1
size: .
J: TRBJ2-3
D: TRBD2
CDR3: CASSQYEASGGFDTQYF
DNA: TGCGCCAGCAGTCAATACGAGGCTAGCGGGGGGTTCGATACGCAGTATTTT

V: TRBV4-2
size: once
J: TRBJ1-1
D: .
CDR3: CASSQEGGNTEAFF
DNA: TGTGCCAGCAGCCAAGAGGGGGGGAACACTGAAGCTTTCTTT

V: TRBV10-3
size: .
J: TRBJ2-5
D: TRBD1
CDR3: CATFAGTGSETQYF
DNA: TGTGCCACCTTTGCCGGGACAGGGTCGGAGACCCAGTACTTC

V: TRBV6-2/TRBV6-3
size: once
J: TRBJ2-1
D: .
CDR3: CASSYVQGFNEQFF
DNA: TGTGCCAGCAGTTACGTGCAGGGGTTCAATGAGCAGTTCTTC

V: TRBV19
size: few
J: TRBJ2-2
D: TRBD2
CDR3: CASRPGLATGELFF
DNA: TGTGCCAGTAGACCGGGACTAGCGACCGGGGAGCTGTTTTTT

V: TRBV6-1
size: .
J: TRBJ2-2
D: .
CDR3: CASSEASGEVGGELFF
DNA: TGTGCCAGCAGTGAAGCCTCGGGTGAGGTAGGCGGGGAGCTGTTTTTT

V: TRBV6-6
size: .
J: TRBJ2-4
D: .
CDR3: CASSYLTGSQNIQYF
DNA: TGTGCCAGCAGTTACTTAACAGGGTCCCAAAACATTCAGTACTTC

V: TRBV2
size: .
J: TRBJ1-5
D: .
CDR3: CASSDGVQPQHF
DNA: TGTGCCAGCAGTGATGGAGTGCAGCCCCAGCATTTT

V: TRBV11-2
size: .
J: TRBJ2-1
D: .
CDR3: CASSLNLAIEQFF
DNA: TGTGCCAGCAGCTTAAACCTAGCAATTGAGCAGTTCTTC

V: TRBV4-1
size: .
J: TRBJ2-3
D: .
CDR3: CASSQGQGLTDTQYF
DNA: TGCGCCAGCAGCCAAGGACAGGGACTCACAGATACGCAGTATTTT

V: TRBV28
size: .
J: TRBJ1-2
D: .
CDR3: CASSQELTQDNYGYTF
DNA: TGTGCCAGCAGCCAAGAATTAACACAGGATAACTATGGCTACACCTTC

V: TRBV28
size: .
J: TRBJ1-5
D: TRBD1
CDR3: CASSLVQGGNQPQHF
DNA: TGTGCCAGCAGTTTAGTACAGGGGGGCAATCAGCCCCAGCATTTT

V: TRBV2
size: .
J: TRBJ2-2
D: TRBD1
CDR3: CASSGTAGELFF
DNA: TGTGCCAGCAGCGGGACAGCCGGGGAGCTGTTTTTT

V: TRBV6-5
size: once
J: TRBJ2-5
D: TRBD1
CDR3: CASSYSGTVKETQYF
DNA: TGTGCCAGCAGTTACTCAGGGACAGTAAAAGAGACCCAGTACTTC

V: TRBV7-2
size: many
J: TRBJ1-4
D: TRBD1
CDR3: CASSLALQGPEKLFF
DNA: TGTGCCAGCAGCTTAGCGTTACAGGGGCCTGAAAAACTGTTTTTT

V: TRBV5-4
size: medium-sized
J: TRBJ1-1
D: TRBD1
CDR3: CASSLENRGGNTEAFF
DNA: TGTGCCAGCAGCTTAGAAAACAGGGGAGGGAACACTGAAGCTTTCTTT

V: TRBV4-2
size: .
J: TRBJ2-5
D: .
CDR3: CASSQDRESQETQYF
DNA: TGTGCCAGCAGCCAAGATCGGGAAAGCCAAGAGACCCAGTACTTC

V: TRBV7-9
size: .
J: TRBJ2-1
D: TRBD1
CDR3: CASSLSQQGSSYNEQFF
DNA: TGTGCCAGCAGCTTATCGCAACAGGGGAGCTCCTACAATGAGCAGTTCTTC

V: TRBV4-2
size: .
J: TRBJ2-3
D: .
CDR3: CASSQGLANNTQYF
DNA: TGTGCCAGCAGCCAAGGGCTAGCGAACAATACGCAGTATTTT

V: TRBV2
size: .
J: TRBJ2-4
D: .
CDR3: CASGNKGGRNIQYF
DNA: TGTGCCAGCGGGAACAAGGGGGGGCGAAACATTCAGTACTTC

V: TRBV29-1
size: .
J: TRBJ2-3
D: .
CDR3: CSALVAGSTDTQYF
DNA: TGCAGCGCCCTGGTTGCGGGAAGCACAGATACGCAGTATTTT

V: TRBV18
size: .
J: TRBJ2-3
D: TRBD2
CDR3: CASSPQTSSGSLRDTQYF
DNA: TGTGCCAGCTCACCACAGACCTCTAGCGGGAGCTTGCGAGATACGCAGTATTTT

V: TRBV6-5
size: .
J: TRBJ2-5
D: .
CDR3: CASSYSSGFGETQYF
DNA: TGTGCCAGCAGTTACTCATCCGGGTTCGGAGAGACCCAGTACTTC

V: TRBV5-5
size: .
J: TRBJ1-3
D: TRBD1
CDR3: CASSSLTGTLIGGNTIYF
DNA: TGTGCCAGCAGCTCTTTGACAGGGACACTTATAGGTGGAAACACCATATATTTT

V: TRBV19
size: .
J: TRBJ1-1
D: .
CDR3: CASSIMVRGTEAFF
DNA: TGTGCCAGTAGTATAATGGTCAGGGGAACTGAAGCTTTCTTT

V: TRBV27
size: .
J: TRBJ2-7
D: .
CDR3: CASVGGSGEQYF
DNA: TGTGCCAGTGTGGGTGGCTCAGGCGAGCAGTACTTC

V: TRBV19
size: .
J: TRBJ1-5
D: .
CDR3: CASSIDAGGSNQPQHF
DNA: TGTGCCAGTAGTATAGACGCGGGTGGCAGCAATCAGCCCCAGCATTTT

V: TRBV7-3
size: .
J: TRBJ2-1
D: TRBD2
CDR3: CASSFTGGEYNEQFF
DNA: TGTGCCAGCAGCTTTACGGGAGGGGAATACAATGAGCAGTTCTTC

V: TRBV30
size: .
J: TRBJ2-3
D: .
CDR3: CAWAGRGFYTDTQYF
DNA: TGTGCCTGGGCCGGACGGGGGTTCTACACAGATACGCAGTATTTT

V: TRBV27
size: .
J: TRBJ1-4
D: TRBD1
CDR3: CASRPGGTGFEKLFF
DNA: TGTGCCAGCAGGCCTGGAGGGACAGGGTTTGAAAAACTGTTTTTT

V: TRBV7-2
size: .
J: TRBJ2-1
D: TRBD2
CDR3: CASSARLAGGPHEQFF
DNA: TGTGCCAGCAGCGCCAGACTAGCGGGAGGGCCCCATGAGCAGTTCTTC

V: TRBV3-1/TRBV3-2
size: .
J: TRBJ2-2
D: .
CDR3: CASSQSFPSATNTGELFF
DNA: TGTGCCAGCAGCCAATCCTTCCCTAGCGCGACGAACACCGGGGAGCTGTTTTTT